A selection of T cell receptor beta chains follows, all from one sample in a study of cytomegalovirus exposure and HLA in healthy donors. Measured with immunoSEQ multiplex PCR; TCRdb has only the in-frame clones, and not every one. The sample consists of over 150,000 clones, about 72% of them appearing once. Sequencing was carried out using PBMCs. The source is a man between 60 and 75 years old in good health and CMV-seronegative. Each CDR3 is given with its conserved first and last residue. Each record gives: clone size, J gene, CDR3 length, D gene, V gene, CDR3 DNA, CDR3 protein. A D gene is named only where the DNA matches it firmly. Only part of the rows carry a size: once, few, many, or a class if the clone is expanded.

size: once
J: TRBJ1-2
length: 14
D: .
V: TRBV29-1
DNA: TGCAGCGTTGACCTGGCCGGAGAGCACTATGGCTACACCTTC
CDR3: CSVDLAGEHYGYTF

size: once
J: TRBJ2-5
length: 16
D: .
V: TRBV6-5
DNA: TGTGCCAGCAGTTACGGCCGGTGGGGGCATCGGGAGACCCAGTACTTC
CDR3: CASSYGRWGHRETQYF

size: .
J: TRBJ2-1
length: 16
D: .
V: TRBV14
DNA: TGTGCCAGCAGCCATTTGCGGCTGGGGGCGAAGGATGAGCAGTTCTTC
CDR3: CASSHLRLGAKDEQFF

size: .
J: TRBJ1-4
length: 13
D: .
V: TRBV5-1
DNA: TGCGCCAGCAGCAAGGGGGAAGGGGAAAAACTGTTTTTT
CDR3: CASSKGEGEKLFF

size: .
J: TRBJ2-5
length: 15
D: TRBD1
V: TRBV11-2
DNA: TGTGCCAGCAGCTTAGATGGGACAGGAGAAGAGACCCAGTACTTC
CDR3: CASSLDGTGEETQYF

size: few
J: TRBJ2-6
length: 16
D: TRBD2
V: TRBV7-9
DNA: TGTTCCAGCAGCTTAGCGGGGCGGTCTGGGGCCAACGTCCTGACTTTC
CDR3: CSSSLAGRSGANVLTF

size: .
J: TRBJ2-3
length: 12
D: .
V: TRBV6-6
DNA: TGTGCCAGCCGGAGCTTCACAGATACGCAGTATTTT
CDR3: CASRSFTDTQYF

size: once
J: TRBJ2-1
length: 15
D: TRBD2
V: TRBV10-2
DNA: TGCGCCAGCAGTGAGCCTAGCGGAGGGGACAATGAGCAGTTCTTC
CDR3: CASSEPSGGDNEQFF

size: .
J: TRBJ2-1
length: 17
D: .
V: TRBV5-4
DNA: TGTGCCAGCAGCTTTAGTCCGGGTCGGGCTAGCATGAATGAGCAGTTCTTC
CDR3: CASSFSPGRASMNEQFF

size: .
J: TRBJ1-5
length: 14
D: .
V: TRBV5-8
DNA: TGTGCCAGCAGCTTGCGAACAGGCAATCAGCCCCAGCATTTT
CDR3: CASSLRTGNQPQHF

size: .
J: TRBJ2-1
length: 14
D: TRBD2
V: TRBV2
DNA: TGTGCCACCAAGACTAGCGGGGGGGTCGGTGAGCAGTTCTTC
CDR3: CATKTSGGVGEQFF

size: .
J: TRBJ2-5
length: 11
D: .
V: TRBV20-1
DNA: TGCGGATGGAGGGACGGGTGGACCCAGTACTTC
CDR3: CGWRDGWTQYF

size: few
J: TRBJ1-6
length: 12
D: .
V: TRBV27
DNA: TGTGCCAGCAGTTTGAGGAATTCACCCCTCCACTTT
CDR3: CASSLRNSPLHF

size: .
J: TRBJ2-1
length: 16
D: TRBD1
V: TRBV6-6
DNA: TGTGCCAGCACCCAGCCGACAGGGCAATCGCTCAATGAGCAGTTCTTC
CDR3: CASTQPTGQSLNEQFF

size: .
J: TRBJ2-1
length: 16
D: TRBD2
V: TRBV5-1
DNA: TGCGCCAGCAGCTTGGCGGGACTAGAGGCCTACAATGAGCAGTTCTTC
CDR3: CASSLAGLEAYNEQFF

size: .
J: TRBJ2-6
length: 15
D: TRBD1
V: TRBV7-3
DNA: TGTGCCAGCAGCATACAGGGGGCTGGGGCCAACGTCCTGACTTTC
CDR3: CASSIQGAGANVLTF

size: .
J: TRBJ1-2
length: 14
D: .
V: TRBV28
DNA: TGTGCCAGCAGTACCGGACAGAATAACTATGGCTACACCTTC
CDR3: CASSTGQNNYGYTF

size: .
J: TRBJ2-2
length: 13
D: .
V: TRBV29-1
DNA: TGCAGCGTCCAAATTACAGGGACCGGGGAGCTGTTTTTT
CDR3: CSVQITGTGELFF

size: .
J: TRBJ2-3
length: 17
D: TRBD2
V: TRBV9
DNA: TGTGCCAGCAGCGTAGGGCGGGGGACCCCAAGCACAGATACGCAGTATTTT
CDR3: CASSVGRGTPSTDTQYF

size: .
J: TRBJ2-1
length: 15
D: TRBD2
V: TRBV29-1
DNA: TGCAGCGTTGAGGGGGCTAGCGGGAGTATATATGAGCAGTTCTTC
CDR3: CSVEGASGSIYEQFF